This TCR beta chain was identified in a study of T cell changes during pregnancy in multiple sclerosis. Measured with immunoSEQ multiplex PCR; TCRdb has only the in-frame clones, and not every one. This sample has tens of thousands of clones, with roughly 91% found just once. Trimming left V 4 bases short and J 4 bases short, with 24 bases between. This CDR3 comprises 19 residues. The V and J genes are TRBV5-3 and TRBJ1-6; maybe TRBD1 (6 bases). TRBV5-3 is sorted into the ORF group, with uncertain function. The receptor's source is a female donor with multiple sclerosis, enrolled in a pregnancy study. The source was CD4+ T cells from peripheral blood mononuclear cells, collected in the third trimester of pregnancy. The CDR3 reads CARSPPRTEKRSYNSPLHF. The CDR3 nucleotides read TGTGCCAGAAGCCCCCCAAGGACAGAGAAACGCTCGTATAATTCACCCCTCCACTTT.